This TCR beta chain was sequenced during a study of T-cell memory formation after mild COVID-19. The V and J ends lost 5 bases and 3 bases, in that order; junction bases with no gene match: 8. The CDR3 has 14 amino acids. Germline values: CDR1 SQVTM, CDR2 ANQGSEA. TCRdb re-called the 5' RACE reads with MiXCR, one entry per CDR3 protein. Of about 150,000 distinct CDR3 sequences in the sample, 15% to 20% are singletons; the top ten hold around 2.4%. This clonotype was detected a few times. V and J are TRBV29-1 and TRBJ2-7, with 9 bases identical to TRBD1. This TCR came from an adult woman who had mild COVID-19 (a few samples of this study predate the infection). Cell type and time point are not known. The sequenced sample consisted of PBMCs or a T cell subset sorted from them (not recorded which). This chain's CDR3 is CSVSGTGSYYEQYF. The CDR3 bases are TGCAGCGTTTCCGGGACAGGGTCTTACTACGAGCAGTACTTC.